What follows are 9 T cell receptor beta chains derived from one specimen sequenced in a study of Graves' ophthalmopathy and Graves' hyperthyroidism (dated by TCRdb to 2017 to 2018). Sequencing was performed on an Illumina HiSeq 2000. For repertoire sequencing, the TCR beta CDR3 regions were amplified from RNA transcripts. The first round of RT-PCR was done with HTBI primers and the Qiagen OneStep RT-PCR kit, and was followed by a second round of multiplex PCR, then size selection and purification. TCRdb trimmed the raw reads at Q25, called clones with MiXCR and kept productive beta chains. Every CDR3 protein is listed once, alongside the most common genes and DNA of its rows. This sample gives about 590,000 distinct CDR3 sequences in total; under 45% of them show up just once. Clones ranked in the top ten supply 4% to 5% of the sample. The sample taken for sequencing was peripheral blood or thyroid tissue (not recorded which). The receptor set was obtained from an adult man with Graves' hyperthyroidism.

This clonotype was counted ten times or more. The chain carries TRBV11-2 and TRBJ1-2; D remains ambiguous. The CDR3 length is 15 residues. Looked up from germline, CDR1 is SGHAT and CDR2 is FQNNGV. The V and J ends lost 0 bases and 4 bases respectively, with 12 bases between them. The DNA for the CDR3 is TGTGCCAGCAGCTTAGATAGGGAAGTCGGCTATGGCTACACCTTC. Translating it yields CASSLDREVGYGYTF.

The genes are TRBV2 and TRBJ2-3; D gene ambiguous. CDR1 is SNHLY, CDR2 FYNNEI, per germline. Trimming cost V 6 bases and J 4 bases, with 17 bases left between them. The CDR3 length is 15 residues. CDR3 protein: CASSFFIAGPDTQYF. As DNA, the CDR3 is TGTGCCAGCAGCTTCTTTATCGCTGGGCCAGATACGCAGTATTTT.

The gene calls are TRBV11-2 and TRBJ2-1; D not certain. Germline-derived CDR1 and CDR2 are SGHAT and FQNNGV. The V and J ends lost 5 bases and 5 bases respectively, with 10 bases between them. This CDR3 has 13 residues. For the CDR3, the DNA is TGTGCCAGCAGCCAACAATTTAACAATGAGCAGTTCTTC. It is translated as CASSQQFNNEQFF.

In nucleotides, the CDR3 is TGTGCCAGGGACAGGGGCTCCTACGAGCAGTACTTC. Its protein product is CARDRGSYEQYF. This rearrangement joins TRBV14 to TRBJ2-7; 9 bases match TRBD1. There are 12 residues in the CDR3. Trimming took 9 bases from V and 0 from J; bases not matched to a gene: 0. From germline, CDR1 is SGHDN and CDR2 FVKESK.

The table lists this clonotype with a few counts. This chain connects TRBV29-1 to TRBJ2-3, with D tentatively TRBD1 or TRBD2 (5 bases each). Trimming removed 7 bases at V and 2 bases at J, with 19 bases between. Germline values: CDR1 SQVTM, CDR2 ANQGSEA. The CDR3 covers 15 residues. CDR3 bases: TGCAGCGGACAGCGGAGTAATGCCTACACAGATACGCAGTATTTT. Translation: CSGQRSNAYTDTQYF.

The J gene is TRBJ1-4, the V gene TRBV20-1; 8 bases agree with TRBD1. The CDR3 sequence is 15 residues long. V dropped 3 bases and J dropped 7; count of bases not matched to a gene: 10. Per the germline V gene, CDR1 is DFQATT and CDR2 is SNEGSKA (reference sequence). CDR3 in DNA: TGCAGTGCTAGGACAGGGGACGCTTACCGTGAAAAACTGTTTTTT. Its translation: CSARTGDAYREKLFF.

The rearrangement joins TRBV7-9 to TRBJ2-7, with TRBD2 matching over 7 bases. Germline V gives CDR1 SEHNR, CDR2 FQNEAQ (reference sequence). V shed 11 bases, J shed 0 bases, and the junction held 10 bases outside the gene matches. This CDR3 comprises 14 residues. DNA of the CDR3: TGTGCCTGGAGTGTGTCGGGGGGCTCCTACGAGCAGTACTTC. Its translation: CAWSVSGGSYEQYF.

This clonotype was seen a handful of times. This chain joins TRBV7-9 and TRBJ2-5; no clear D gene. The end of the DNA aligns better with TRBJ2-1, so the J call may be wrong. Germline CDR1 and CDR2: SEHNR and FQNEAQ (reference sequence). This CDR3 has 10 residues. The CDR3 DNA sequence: TGTGCCAGCAGCCCCAATGAGCAGTTCTTC. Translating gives CASSPNEQFF.

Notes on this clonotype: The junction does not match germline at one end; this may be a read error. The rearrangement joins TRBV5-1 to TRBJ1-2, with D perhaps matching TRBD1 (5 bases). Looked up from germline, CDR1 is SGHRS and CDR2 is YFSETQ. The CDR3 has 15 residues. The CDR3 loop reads CVSSLVDRPSYGYTF. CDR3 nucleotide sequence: TGCGTCAGCAGCTTGGTCGACAGACCATCCTATGGCTACACCTTC.